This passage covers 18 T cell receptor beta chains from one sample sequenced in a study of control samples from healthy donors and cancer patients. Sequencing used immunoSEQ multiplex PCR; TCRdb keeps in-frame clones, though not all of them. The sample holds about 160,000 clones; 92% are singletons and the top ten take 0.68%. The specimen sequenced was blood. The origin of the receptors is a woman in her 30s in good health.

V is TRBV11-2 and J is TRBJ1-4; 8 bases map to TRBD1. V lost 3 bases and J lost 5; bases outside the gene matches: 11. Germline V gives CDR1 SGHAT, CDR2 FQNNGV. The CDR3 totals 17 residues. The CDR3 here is CASSFGSRGPLNEKLFF. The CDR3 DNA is TGTGCCAGCAGCTTCGGGTCCAGGGGGCCCCTAAATGAAAAACTGTTTTTT.

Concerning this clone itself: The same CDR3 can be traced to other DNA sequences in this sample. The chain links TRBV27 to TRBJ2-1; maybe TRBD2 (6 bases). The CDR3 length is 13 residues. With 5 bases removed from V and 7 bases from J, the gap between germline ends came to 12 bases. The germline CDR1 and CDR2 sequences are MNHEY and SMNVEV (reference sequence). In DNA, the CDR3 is TGTGCCAGCAGTGCGGGACTTAGGAATGAGCAGTTCTTC. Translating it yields CASSAGLRNEQFF.

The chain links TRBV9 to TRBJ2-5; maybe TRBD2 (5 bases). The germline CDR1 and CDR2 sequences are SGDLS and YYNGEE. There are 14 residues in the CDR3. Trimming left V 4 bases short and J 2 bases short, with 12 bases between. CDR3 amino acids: CASSFHGLQETQYF. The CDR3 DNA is TGTGCCAGCAGCTTCCACGGACTTCAAGAGACCCAGTACTTC.

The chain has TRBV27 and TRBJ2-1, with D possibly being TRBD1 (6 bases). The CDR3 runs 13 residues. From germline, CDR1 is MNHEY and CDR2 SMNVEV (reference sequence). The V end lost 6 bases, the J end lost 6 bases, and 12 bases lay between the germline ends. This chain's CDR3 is CASSLTGPNEQFF. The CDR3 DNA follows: TGTGCCAGCAGCCTGACAGGACCCAATGAGCAGTTCTTC.

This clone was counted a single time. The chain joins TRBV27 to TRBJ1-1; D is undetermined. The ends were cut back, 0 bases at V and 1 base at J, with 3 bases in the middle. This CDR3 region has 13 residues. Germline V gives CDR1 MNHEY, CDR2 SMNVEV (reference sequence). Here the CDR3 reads CASSLSRNTEAFF. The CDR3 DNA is TGTGCCAGCAGTTTATCGAGGAACACTGAAGCTTTCTTT.

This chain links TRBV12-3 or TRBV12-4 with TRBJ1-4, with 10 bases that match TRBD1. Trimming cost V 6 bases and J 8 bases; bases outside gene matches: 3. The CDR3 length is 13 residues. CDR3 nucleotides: TGTGCCAGCAGCTGGGACAGGGGAGAAAAACTGTTTTTT. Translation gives CASSWDRGEKLFF.

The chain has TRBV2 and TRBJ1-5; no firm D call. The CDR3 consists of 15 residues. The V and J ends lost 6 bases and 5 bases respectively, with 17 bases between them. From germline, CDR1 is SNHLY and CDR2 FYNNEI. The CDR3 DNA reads TGTGCCAGCAGCGAAACGGACGGCCGGTATCAGCCCCAGCATTTT. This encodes CASSETDGRYQPQHF. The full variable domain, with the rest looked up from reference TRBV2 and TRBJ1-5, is EPEVTQTPSHQVTQMGQEVILRCVPISNHLYFYWYRQILGQKVEFLVSFYNNEISEKSEIFDDQFSVERPDGSNFTLKIRSTKLEDSAMYFCASSETDGRYQPQHFGDGTRLSIL.

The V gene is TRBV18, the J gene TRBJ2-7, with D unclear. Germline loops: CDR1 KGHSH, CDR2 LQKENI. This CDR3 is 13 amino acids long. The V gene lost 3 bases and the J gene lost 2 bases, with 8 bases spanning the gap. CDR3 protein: CASSPYQTYEQYF. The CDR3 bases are TGTGCCAGCTCACCGTATCAAACCTACGAGCAGTACTTC.

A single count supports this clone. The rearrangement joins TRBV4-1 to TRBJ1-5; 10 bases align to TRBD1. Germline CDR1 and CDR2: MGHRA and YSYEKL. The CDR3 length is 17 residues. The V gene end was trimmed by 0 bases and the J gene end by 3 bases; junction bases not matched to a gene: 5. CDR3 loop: CASSQEAGQGFNQPQHF. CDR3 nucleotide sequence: TGCGCCAGCAGCCAAGAGGCGGGACAGGGGTTCAATCAGCCCCAGCATTTT.

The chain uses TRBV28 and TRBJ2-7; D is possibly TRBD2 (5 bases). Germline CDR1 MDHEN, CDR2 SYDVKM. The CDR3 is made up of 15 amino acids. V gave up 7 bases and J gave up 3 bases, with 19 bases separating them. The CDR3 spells CASTSGPSSIYEQYF. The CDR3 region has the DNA TGTGCCAGCACGAGTGGGCCTAGCTCAATCTACGAGCAGTACTTC.

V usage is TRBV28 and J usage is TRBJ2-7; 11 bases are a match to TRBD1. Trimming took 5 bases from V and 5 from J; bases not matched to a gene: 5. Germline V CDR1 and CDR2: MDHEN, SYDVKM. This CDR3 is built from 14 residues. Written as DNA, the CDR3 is TGTGCCAGCAGTCCCGGGACAGGGGGGCACGAGCAGTACTTC. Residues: CASSPGTGGHEQYF.

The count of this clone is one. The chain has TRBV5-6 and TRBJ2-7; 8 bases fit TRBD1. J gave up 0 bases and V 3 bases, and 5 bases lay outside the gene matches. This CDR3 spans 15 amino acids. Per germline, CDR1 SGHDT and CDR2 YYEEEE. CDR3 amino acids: CASSYGQGGSYEQYF. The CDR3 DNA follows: TGTGCCAGCAGCTATGGACAGGGAGGCTCCTACGAGCAGTACTTC.

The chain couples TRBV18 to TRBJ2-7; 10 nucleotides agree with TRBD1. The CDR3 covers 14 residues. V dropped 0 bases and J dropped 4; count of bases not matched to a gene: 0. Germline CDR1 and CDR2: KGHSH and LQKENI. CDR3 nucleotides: TGTGCCAGCTCACCACCGGACAGGGGGTACGAGCAGTACTTC. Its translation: CASSPPDRGYEQYF.

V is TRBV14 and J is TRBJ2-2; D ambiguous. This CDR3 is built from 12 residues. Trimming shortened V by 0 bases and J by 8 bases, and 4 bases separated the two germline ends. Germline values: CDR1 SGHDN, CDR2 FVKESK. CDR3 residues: CASSQDQGELFF. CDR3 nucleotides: TGTGCCAGCAGCCAAGATCAAGGGGAGCTGTTTTTT.

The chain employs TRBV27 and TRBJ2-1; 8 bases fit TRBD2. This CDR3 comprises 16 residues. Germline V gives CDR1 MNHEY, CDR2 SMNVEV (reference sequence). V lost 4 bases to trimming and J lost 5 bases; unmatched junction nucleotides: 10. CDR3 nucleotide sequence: TGTGCCAGCAGTTCGTTAGCGGGACACTTAGACAATGAGCAGTTCTTC. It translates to CASSSLAGHLDNEQFF.

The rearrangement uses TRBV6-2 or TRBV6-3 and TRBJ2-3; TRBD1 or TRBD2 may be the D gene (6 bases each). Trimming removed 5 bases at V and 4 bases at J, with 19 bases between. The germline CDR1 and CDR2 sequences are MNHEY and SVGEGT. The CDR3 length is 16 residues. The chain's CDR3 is CASSPTHREAADTQYF. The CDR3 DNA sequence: TGTGCCAGCAGTCCCACCCACAGGGAGGCCGCAGATACGCAGTATTTT.

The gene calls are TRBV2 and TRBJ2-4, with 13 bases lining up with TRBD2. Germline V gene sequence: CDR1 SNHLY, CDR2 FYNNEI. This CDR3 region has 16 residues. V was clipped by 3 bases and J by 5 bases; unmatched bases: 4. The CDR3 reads CASSEGLAGMENIQYF. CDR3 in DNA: TGTGCCAGCAGTGAGGGACTAGCGGGAATGGAAAACATTCAGTACTTC.

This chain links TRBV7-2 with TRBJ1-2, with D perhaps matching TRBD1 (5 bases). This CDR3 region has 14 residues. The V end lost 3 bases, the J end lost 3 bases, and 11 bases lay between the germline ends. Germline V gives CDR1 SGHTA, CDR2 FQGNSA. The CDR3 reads CASSFRGGYYGYTF. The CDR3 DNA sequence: TGTGCCAGCAGCTTCCGGGGGGGATACTATGGCTACACCTTC.